This TCR beta chain emerged from a study of cytomegalovirus exposure and HLA in healthy donors. Sequencing used immunoSEQ multiplex PCR; TCRdb keeps in-frame clones, though not all of them. The sample contains 90,000 or so clones, 85% of which appear only once. The donors were members of the approximately 120-subject validation cohort (separate from the roughly 670-subject first cohort). The germline V gene has CDR1 KGHSH and CDR2 LQKENI. CDR3 length equals 14 residues. The V end lost 5 bases, the J end lost 4 bases, and 14 bases lay between the germline ends. Comment on this clone: What it binds is not known.

Whole-study findings and limits: The finding came from a later analysis; first-cohort TCR clusters tended to co-occur in the roughly 120 validation repertoires. Rare sequences made up most TCRs, while some public TCRs were found in many donors.

The receptor comes from a young man in good health and CMV-seropositive. The specimen was PBMCs. The chain couples TRBV18 to TRBJ1-1; tentative D call: TRBD1 (5 bases). The CDR3 reads CASSLGGGSTEAFF. CDR3 DNA sequence: TGTGCCAGCTCATTGGGTGGGGGGAGCACTGAAGCTTTCTTT.